This T cell receptor (beta chain) came from a study of T cells expressing NK-cell markers. Study results and limitations: Topping the CD3+CD56-NKG2C+ fraction as well were these clonotypes, in several donors. For about 6 donors, the dominant NKG2C+ clonotypes made up about 1.0-8% of their CD8+ T cells.

One entry per CDR3 protein, without DNA, is what TCRdb gives after re-calling the 5' RACE reads. The table for this sample gives about 390,000 distinct CDR3 sequences. Germline V gene lookup returns CDR1 MNHEY and CDR2 SVGEGT. The CDR3 totals 14 residues. With respect to this clonotype: Its antigen remains unknown.

The sequence was obtained from a woman between 45 and 65 years old in good health. Sequencing input: blood T cells: a sorted CD56 or NKG2C T cell subset, CD4+ or CD8+ T cells, or bulk PBMC T cells (not recorded which). The chain has TRBV6-2 or TRBV6-3 and TRBJ2-1; TCRdb proposes TRBD2, but this gene call is untestable without DNA. The CDR3 spells CATSGLADYNEQFF.